Listed here are 20 T cell receptor beta chains from one sample, sequenced in a study of Tregs in tolerant kidney transplant recipients. This table comes from immunoSEQ multiplex PCR, and its TCRdb copy is limited to in-frame clones, with some not included. The table has fewer than 150,000 clones, 92% seen once. What was sequenced was CD4+ T cells from blood. The receptors originated from a human donor in good health.

CDR3 DNA: TGTGCCAGCAGCTTAGCTGCAGGGTTGAACACCGGGGAGCTGTTTTTT. Encoded protein: CASSLAAGLNTGELFF. The chain has TRBV7-3 and TRBJ2-2; D might be TRBD1 (5 bases). The germline gives CDR1 SGHTA, CDR2 FQGTGA. The CDR3 sequence is 16 residues long. V was cut by 2 bases and J by 1 base, with 11 bases left in between.

V is TRBV5-5 and J is TRBJ2-2; 8 positions agree with TRBD1. From germline, CDR1 is SGHKS and CDR2 YYEKEE (reference sequence). V lost 4 bases, J lost 1 base, and 15 bases stayed unmatched. The CDR3 spans 19 residues. The DNA for the CDR3 is TGTGCCAGCAGCCCCACCGCTTCCTGGGGGACAGGGAACACCGGGGAGCTGTTTTTT. Its translation: CASSPTASWGTGNTGELFF.

CDR3 in DNA: TGTGCCAGCAGCGCGGACCTTGAGGGGCGGGAGCAGTTCTTC. Translation gives CASSADLEGREQFF. The rearrangement links TRBV11-2 to TRBJ2-1; D possibly uses TRBD1 or TRBD2 (5 bases each). Trimming took 5 bases from V and 10 from J, leaving 18 bases between them. This CDR3 is built from 14 residues. Germline CDR1 and CDR2: SGHAT and FQNNGV.

This chain connects TRBV7-3 to TRBJ1-2; a possible D gene is TRBD1 (6 bases). The CDR3 has 16 amino acids. The V and J ends lost 1 base and 3 bases respectively, with 15 bases between them. CDR1 SGHTA and CDR2 FQGTGA come from the germline V gene. The CDR3 is CASSLMGGRSDYGYTF. CDR3 nucleotide sequence: TGTGCCAGCAGCTTAATGGGGGGCCGGAGTGACTATGGCTACACCTTC. The full variable domain, its missing parts supplied by reference TRBV7-3 and TRBJ1-2, is GAGVSQTPSNKVTEKGKYVELRCDPISGHTALYWYRQSLGQGPEFLIYFQGTGAADDSGLPNDRFFAVRPEGSVSTLKIQRTERGDSAVYLCASSLMGGRSDYGYTFGSGTRLTVV.

The chain is built from TRBV6-5 and TRBJ1-5; D perhaps matches TRBD1 (5 bases). The CDR3 length is 15 residues. Germline CDR1 MNHEY, CDR2 SVGAGI. Trimming stripped 7 bases from V and 6 bases from J, with 19 bases between. Here the CDR3 DNA reads TGTGCCAGCAAAAAAGGACACACAGGATTTCAGCCCCAGCATTTT. Its translation: CASKKGHTGFQPQHF.

CDR3 in DNA: TGCGCCAGCAGCTTGCGGGGACAGGGGGCCTACGAGCAGTACTTC. Translated, it gives CASSLRGQGAYEQYF. This chain connects TRBV5-1 to TRBJ2-7; 11 bases fit TRBD1. Trimming cost V 1 base and J 2 bases; bases outside gene matches: 2. From germline, CDR1 is SGHRS and CDR2 YFSETQ. The CDR3 runs to 15 residues.

This chain connects TRBV6-1 to TRBJ2-3, with D perhaps matching TRBD2 (5 bases). The CDR3 is 14 residues long. The V and J ends lost 6 bases and 3 bases respectively, with 13 bases between them. CDR1 and CDR2 (germline): MNHNS, SASEGT. CDR3 protein: CASRAGRGTDTQYF. CDR3 sequence (DNA): TGTGCCAGCAGAGCCGGACGGGGTACAGATACGCAGTATTTT.

The genes are TRBV2 and TRBJ1-3, with D unclear. From germline, CDR1 is SNHLY and CDR2 FYNNEI. This CDR3 contains 15 residues. V lost 3 bases to trimming and J lost 3 bases, with 12 bases between them. Written as DNA, the CDR3 is TGTGCCAGCAGTGAGGGCGGTGTGGTTGGAAACACCATATATTTT. Encoded protein: CASSEGGVVGNTIYF.

The chain recombines TRBV11-3 with TRBJ2-7; the match to TRBD2 covers 9 bases. The CDR3 runs 14 residues. Germline CDR1 is SGHNT and CDR2 is YENEEA. V lost 3 bases to trimming and J lost 4 bases; unmatched junction nucleotides: 4. CDR3 sequence (DNA): TGTGCCAGCAGCTTCAGCGGGAGGATATACGAGCAGTACTTC. As protein: CASSFSGRIYEQYF.

The genes are TRBV30 and TRBJ1-4; D unclear. CDR1 and CDR2 from the germline V gene are GTSNPN and SVGIG (reference sequence). The CDR3 has 12 residues. Trimming stripped 2 bases from V and 8 bases from J, with 9 bases between. The CDR3 reads CAWSQGQEKLFF. The DNA of the CDR3 is TGTGCCTGGAGTCAAGGTCAGGAAAAACTGTTTTTT.

This clone was picked up one time. This chain joins TRBV19 and TRBJ1-5; D gene ambiguous. The CDR3 has 14 amino acids. V dropped 2 bases and J dropped 0 bases, with 5 bases sitting between them. CDR1 is LNHDA and CDR2 is SQIVND in the germline V gene (reference sequence). The CDR3 nucleotides are TGTGCCAGTAGTATACGAAGTAGCAATCAGCCCCAGCATTTT. Amino acid sequence: CASSIRSSNQPQHF.

V gene TRBV10-2 combines with J gene TRBJ1-1; D is possibly TRBD1 (5 bases). CDR1 and CDR2 from the germline V gene are WSHSY and SAAADI. The CDR3 runs 15 residues. Trimming took 3 bases from V and 0 from J, leaving 11 bases between them. DNA for the CDR3: TGCGCCAGCAGTGAAACTGGACACTTGAACACTGAAGCTTTCTTT. Translated: CASSETGHLNTEAFF.

The chain couples TRBV10-3 to TRBJ1-3; no firm D call. Germline V gives CDR1 ENHRY, CDR2 SYGVKD. The CDR3 extends over 12 amino acids. V lost 9 bases and J lost 4, with 10 bases in between. CDR3 region: CAMGSSGNTIYF. The CDR3 nucleotides are TGTGCCATGGGGAGCTCCGGAAACACCATATATTTT.

The V gene is TRBV7-9, the J gene TRBJ2-2; D gene ambiguous. The CDR3 runs to 13 residues. V lost 11 bases and J lost 0, with 10 bases in between. Germline V gene sequence: CDR1 SEHNR, CDR2 FQNEAQ (reference sequence). CDR3 nucleotides: TGTGCCGGGCGGCCACCGAACACCGGGGAGCTGTTTTTT. It specifies CAGRPPNTGELFF.

The chain carries TRBV20-1 and TRBJ2-5; D is ambiguous. Per germline, CDR1 DFQATT and CDR2 SNEGSKA (reference sequence). This CDR3 spans 11 amino acids. Trimming left V 6 bases short and J 9 bases short, with 14 bases between. In DNA form, the CDR3 reads TGCAGTGCCCCAGACCGTGAGGCCCAGTACTTC. Translating it yields CSAPDREAQYF.

The chain joins TRBV6-1 to TRBJ2-5, with D perhaps assigned TRBD1 or TRBD2 (5 bases each). Trimming took 3 bases from V and 0 from J, leaving 17 bases between them. Germline loops: CDR1 MNHNS, CDR2 SASEGT. This CDR3 has 17 residues. The CDR3 reads CASSETPRGGYQETQYF. Written as DNA, the CDR3 is TGTGCCAGCAGTGAGACCCCACGGGGCGGGTACCAAGAGACCCAGTACTTC.

The V call is TRBV18, the J call TRBJ2-3, with 7 bases lining up with TRBD1. After removal of 3 bases from V and 6 bases from J, the junction contained 6 bases not matched to a gene. The CDR3 has 14 residues. CDR1 and CDR2 from the germline V gene are KGHSH and LQKENI. The DNA for the CDR3 is TGTGCCAGCTCACCCGGGACAGCAACGGATACGCAGTATTTT. This encodes CASSPGTATDTQYF.

The chain employs TRBV19 and TRBJ2-3, with 14 nucleotides matching TRBD2. The CDR3 runs 17 residues. With 5 bases clipped from V and 0 bases from J, the junction kept 4 bases outside the gene matches. The germline V gene has CDR1 LNHDA and CDR2 SQIVND (reference sequence). In DNA form, the CDR3 reads TGTGCCAGTAGTCGCCGGACTAGCGGGAGGAGCACAGATACGCAGTATTTT. This gives the protein CASSRRTSGRSTDTQYF.

This chain connects TRBV4-1 to TRBJ1-2, with D possibly matching TRBD1 (6 bases). V lost 2 bases, J lost 4 bases, and 14 bases lay in between. Germline CDR1 MGHRA, CDR2 YSYEKL. This CDR3 contains 15 residues. The CDR3 sequence is CASSQPGARGYGYTF. The DNA of the CDR3 is TGCGCCAGCAGCCAACCGGGGGCACGGGGCTATGGCTACACCTTC.

This chain connects TRBV7-9 to TRBJ1-1; D might be TRBD1 (6 bases). Trimming took 2 bases from V and 2 from J, leaving 15 bases between them. Germline CDR1 reads SEHNR; CDR2 reads FQNEAQ (reference sequence). This CDR3 has 16 residues. The CDR3 nucleotides are TGTGCCAGCAGCTTACACGGGGGCGGGCGCAACACTGAAGCTTTCTTT. Translated, it gives CASSLHGGGRNTEAFF.